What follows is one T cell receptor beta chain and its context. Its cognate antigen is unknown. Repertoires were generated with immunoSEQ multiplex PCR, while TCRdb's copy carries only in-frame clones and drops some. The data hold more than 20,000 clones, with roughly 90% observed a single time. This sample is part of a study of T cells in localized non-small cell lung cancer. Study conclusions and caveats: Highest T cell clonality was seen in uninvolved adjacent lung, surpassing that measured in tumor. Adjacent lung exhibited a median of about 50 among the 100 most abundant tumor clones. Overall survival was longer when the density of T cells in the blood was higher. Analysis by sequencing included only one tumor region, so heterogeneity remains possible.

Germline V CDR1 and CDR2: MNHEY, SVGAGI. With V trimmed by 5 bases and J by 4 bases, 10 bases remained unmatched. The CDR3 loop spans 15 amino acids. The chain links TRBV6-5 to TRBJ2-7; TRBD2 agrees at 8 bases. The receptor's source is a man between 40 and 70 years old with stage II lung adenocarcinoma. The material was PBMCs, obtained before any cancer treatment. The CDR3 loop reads CASSPSGAGDYEQYF. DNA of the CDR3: TGTGCCAGCAGTCCCTCGGGAGCGGGGGATTACGAGCAGTACTTC.